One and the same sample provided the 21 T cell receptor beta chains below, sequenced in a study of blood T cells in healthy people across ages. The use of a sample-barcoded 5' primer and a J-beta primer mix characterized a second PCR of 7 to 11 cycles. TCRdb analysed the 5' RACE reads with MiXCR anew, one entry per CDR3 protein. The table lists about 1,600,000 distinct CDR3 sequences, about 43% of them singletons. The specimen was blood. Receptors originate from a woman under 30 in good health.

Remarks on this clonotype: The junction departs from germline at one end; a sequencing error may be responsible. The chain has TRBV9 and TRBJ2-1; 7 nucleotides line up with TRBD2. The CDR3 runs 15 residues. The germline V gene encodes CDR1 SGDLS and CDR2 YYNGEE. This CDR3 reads CASSVASGNYNEQFF. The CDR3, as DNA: TGCGCCAGCAGCGTCGCTAGCGGAAACTACAATGAGCAGTTCTTC.

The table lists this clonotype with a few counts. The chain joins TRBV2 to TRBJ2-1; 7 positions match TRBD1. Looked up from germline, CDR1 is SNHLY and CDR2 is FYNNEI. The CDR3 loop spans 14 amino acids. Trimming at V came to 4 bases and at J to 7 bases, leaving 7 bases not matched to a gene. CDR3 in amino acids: CASSVPGGGNEQFF. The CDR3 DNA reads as TGTGCCAGCAGTGTGCCAGGGGGTGGGAATGAGCAGTTCTTC.

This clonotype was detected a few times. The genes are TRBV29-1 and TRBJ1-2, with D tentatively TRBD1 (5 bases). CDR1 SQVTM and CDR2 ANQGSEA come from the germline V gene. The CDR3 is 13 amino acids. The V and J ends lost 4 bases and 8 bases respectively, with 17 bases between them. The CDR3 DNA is TGCAGCGTTGTTGTCGGCCCAGGGCAGGGCTACACCTTC. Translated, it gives CSVVVGPGQGYTF.

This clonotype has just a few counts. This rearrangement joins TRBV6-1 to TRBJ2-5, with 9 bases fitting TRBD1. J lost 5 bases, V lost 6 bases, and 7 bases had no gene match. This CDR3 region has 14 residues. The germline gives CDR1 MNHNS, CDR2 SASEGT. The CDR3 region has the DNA TGTGCCAGCAGACCACAGGGGGCAGGGGAGACCCAGTACTTC. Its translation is CASRPQGAGETQYF.

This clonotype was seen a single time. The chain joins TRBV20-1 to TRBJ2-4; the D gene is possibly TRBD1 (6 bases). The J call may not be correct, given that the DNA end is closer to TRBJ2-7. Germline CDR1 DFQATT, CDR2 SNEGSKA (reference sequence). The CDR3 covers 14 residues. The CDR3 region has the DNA TGCAGTGCTAGATTCCCTAGGGGGACCAACGAGCAGTACTTC. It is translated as CSARFPRGTNEQYF.

The CDR3 spells CASKDEGPSYNEQFF. Written as DNA, the CDR3 is TGTGCCAGCAAAGATGAGGGACCCTCCTACAATGAGCAGTTCTTC. V gene TRBV2 combines with J gene TRBJ2-1; the D gene could be TRBD1 or TRBD2 (5 bases each). Trimming removed 7 bases at V and 0 bases at J, with 13 bases between. The CDR3 is made up of 15 amino acids. Germline assignment: CDR1 SNHLY and CDR2 FYNNEI.

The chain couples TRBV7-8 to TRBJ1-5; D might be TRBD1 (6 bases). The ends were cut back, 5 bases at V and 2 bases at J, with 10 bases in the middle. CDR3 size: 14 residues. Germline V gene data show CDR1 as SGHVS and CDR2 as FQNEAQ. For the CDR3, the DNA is TGTGCCAGCAGCCAGGGGCTCCGCAATCAGCCCCAGCATTTT. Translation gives CASSQGLRNQPQHF.

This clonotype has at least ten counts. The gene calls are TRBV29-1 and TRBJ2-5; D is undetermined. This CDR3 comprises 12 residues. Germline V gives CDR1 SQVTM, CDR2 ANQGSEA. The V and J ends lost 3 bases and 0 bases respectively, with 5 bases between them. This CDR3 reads CSVEEDQETQYF. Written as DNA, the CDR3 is TGCAGCGTTGAGGAAGACCAAGAGACCCAGTACTTC.

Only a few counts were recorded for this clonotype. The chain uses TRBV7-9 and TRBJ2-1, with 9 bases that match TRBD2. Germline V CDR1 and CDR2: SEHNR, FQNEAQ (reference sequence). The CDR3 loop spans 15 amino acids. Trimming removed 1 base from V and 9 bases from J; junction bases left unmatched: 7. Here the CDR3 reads CASSLVGSGSREQFF. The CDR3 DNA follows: TGTGCCAGCAGCTTAGTCGGTAGCGGGAGTCGTGAGCAGTTCTTC.

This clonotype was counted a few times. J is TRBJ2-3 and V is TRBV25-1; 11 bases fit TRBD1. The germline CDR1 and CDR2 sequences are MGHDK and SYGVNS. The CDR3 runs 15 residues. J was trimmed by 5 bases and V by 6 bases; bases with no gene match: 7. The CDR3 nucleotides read TGTGCCAGCAGACCGGGACAGGGGGGGCAAGATACGCAGTATTTT. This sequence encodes CASRPGQGGQDTQYF.

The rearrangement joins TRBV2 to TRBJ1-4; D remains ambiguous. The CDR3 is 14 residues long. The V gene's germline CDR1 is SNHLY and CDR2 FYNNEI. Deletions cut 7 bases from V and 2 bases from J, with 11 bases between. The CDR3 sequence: CASNTGWTNEKLFF. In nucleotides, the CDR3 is TGTGCCAGCAATACCGGGTGGACTAATGAAAAACTGTTTTTT.

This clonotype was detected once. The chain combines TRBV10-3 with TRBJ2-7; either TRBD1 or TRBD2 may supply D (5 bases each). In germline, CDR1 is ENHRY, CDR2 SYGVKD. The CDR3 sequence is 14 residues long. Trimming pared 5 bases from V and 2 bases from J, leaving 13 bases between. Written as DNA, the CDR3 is TGTGCCATCAGTTCTTTGGGGGTGACCTACGAGCAGTACTTC. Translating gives CAISSLGVTYEQYF.

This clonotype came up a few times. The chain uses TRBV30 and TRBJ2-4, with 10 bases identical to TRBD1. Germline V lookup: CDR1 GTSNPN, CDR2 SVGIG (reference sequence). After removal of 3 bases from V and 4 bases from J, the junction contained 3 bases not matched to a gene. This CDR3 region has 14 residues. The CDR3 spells CAWRPGQGKNIQYF. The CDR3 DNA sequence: TGTGCCTGGAGGCCGGGACAGGGGAAAAACATTCAGTACTTC.

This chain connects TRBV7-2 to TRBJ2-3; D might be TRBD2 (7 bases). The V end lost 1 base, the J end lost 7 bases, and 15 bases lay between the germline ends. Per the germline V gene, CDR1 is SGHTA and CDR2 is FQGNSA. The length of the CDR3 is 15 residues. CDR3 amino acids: CASSLEGGGENTQYF. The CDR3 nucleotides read TGTGCCAGCAGCTTAGAGGGGGGAGGGGAAAATACGCAGTATTTT.

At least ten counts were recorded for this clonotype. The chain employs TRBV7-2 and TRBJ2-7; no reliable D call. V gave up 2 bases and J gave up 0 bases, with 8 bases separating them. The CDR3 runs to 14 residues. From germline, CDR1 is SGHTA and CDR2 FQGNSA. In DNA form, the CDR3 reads TGTGCCAGCAGCTTATATTGGCGCTCCTACGAGCAGTACTTC. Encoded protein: CASSLYWRSYEQYF.

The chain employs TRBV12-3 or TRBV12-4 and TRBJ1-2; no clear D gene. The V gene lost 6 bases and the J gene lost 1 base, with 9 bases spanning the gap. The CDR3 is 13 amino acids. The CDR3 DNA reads TGTGCCAGCAGCGTGGGCTTTAACTATGGCTACACCTTC. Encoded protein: CASSVGFNYGYTF.

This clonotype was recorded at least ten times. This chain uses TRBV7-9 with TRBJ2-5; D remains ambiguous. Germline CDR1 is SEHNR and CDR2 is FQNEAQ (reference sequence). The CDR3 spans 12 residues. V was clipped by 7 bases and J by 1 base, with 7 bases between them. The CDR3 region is CASNRIQETQYF. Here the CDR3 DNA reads TGTGCCAGCAACCGGATCCAAGAGACCCAGTACTTC.

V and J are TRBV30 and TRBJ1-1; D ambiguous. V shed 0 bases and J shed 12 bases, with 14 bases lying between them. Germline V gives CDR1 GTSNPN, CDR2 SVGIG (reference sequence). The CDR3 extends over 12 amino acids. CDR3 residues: CAWSVRGIETFF. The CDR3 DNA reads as TGTGCCTGGAGTGTACGGGGAATTGAGACTTTCTTT.

This CDR3 reads CASSSRWDRGLRIRWNTEAFF. CDR3 coding DNA: TGTGCCAGCAGCTCGAGATGGGACAGGGGCCTGAGAATTCGGTGGAACACTGAAGCTTTCTTT. This rearrangement joins TRBV6-1 to TRBJ1-1; 10 bases match TRBD1. The V segment lost 6 bases and the J segment 1 base; nucleotides outside the gene matches: 23. The CDR3 has 21 residues. Germline CDR1 and CDR2: MNHNS and SASEGT.

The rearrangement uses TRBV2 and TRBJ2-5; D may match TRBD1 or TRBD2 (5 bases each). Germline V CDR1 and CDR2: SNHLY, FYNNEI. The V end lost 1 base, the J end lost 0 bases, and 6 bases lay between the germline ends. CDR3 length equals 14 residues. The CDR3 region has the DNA TGTGCCAGCAGTGAAGGGGGGAACCAAGAGACCCAGTACTTC. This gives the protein CASSEGGNQETQYF. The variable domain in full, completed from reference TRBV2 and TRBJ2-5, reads EPEVTQTPSHQVTQMGQEVILRCVPISNHLYFYWYRQILGQKVEFLVSFYNNEISEKSEIFDDQFSVERPDGSNFTLKIRSTKLEDSAMYFCASSEGGNQETQYFGPGTRLLVL.

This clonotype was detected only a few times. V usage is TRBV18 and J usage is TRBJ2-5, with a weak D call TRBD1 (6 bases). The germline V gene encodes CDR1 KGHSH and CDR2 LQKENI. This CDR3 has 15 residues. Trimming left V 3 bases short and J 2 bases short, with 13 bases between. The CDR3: CASSPLQGKQETQYF. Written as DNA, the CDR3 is TGTGCCAGCTCACCCCTTCAGGGGAAACAAGAGACCCAGTACTTC.